The 20 T cell receptor beta chains below were found in one sample sequenced in a study of regulatory T cells in long-lasting Graves disease. Time point indicated: persistent/refractory GD, antithyroid drugs over 5 years with positive TRAb. The TCR library was made from RNA that had been extracted from PBMCs in TRIzol. Building the TCR beta libraries relied on iRepertoire HTBI primers, and CDR3 regions underwent Arm-PCR. Each CDR3 protein is one row after TCRdb ran MiXCR on the multiplex PCR reads. The table records about 470,000 distinct CDR3 sequences, about 22% of them present only once. The sample in question was peripheral blood mononuclear cells (PBMCs), obtained when the disease was refractory, from a patient treated with antithyroid drugs. These receptor sequences come from a female donor with Graves disease.

This clonotype was picked up many times. The V call is TRBV29-1, the J call TRBJ1-2; D might be TRBD1 (6 bases). CDR3 length equals 11 residues. Trimming took 7 bases from V and 3 from J, leaving 9 bases between them. Germline V gene data show CDR1 as SQVTM and CDR2 as ANQGSEA. CDR3 nucleotide sequence: TGCAGCGCCTGGACAGACTATGGCTACACCTTC. Translation: CSAWTDYGYTF.

This clonotype was seen a single time. This rearrangement joins TRBV11-2 to TRBJ2-1, with 9 bases fitting TRBD2. Germline CDR1 and CDR2: SGHAT and FQNNGV. With V trimmed by 5 bases and J by 4 bases, 9 bases remained unmatched. This CDR3 is built from 16 residues. In DNA form, the CDR3 reads TGTGCCAGCAGCGGACGTAGCGGGGGACCATACAATGAGCAGTTCTTC. Translated: CASSGRSGGPYNEQFF.

Of note for this clonotype: Because it lacks the conserved phenylalanine or tryptophan at the end, this CDR3 is likely a read error. The chain employs TRBV13 and TRBJ2-2, with 9 bases matching TRBD2. The CDR3 is 19 amino acids. Germline values: CDR1 PRHDT, CDR2 FYEKMQ (reference sequence). The junction had 17 bases not matched to a gene; V was cut back by 0 bases and J by 9 bases. The CDR3 is CASSLGGARTSATARELFL. As DNA, the CDR3 is TGTGCCAGCAGCTTAGGTGGCGCCAGGACTAGCGCGACCGCCCGGGAGCTGTTTCTT.

The table lists this clonotype with many counts. The chain recombines TRBV6-5 with TRBJ1-5; D remains unclear. The germline gives CDR1 MNHEY, CDR2 SVGAGI. The CDR3 contains 14 residues. Trimming pared 2 bases from V and 3 bases from J, leaving 8 bases between. CDR3 coding DNA: TGTGCCAGCAGTTACGTAGGGTTCAATCAGCCCCAGCATTTT. Protein product: CASSYVGFNQPQHF.

The chain has TRBV25-1 and TRBJ2-1; weak D call: TRBD2 (6 bases). Germline CDR1 MGHDK, CDR2 SYGVNS. V lost 2 bases to trimming and J lost 5 bases, with 16 bases between them. The CDR3 runs 16 residues. This CDR3 is CASSENAGNPHNEQFF. CDR3 in DNA: TGTGCCAGCAGTGAAAATGCGGGGAACCCCCACAATGAGCAGTTCTTC.

This clonotype appeared once. The chain recombines TRBV27 with TRBJ2-3; tentatively, D is TRBD2 (5 bases). CDR1 MNHEY and CDR2 SMNVEV come from the germline V gene (reference sequence). CDR3 length equals 16 residues. Trimming pared 8 bases from V and 1 base from J, leaving 19 bases between. DNA of the CDR3: TGTGCCAGCGGTCCAAGACCTCCGAGGGGCACAGATACGCAGTATTTT. This translates into CASGPRPPRGTDTQYF.

This chain links TRBV15 with TRBJ1-1; tentatively, D is TRBD1 (6 bases). Trimming left V 1 base short and J 4 bases short, with 10 bases between. Germline V gene data show CDR1 as LNHNV and CDR2 as YYDKDF (reference sequence). The CDR3 runs 14 residues. Written as DNA, the CDR3 is TGTGCCACCAGCAGAGTTGGGGGGCGCACTGAAGCTTTCTTT. Its protein product is CATSRVGGRTEAFF.

The table lists this clonotype with a few counts. The V call is TRBV3-1, the J call TRBJ2-5; D remains unclear. The germline V and J ends were trimmed by 2 bases and 5 bases, with 6 bases remaining between them. This CDR3 comprises 12 residues. Germline loops: CDR1 LGHDT, CDR2 YNNKEL (reference sequence). The CDR3 spells CASSQRLETQYF. The CDR3 DNA sequence: TGTGCCAGCAGCCAACGCCTGGAGACCCAGTACTTC.

This clonotype occurred a few times. A read error may explain this, as a much larger clone is one base away. The chain carries TRBV2 and TRBJ1-1; D is uncertain. Trimming pared 4 bases from V and 3 bases from J, leaving 9 bases between. The CDR3 runs 13 residues. The V gene's germline CDR1 is SNHLY and CDR2 FYNNEI. CDR3 nucleotide sequence: TGTGCCAGCAGTGTGGCAAGGGACACTGAAGCTTTCTTT. Protein product: CASSVARDTEAFF.

Notes on this clonotype: A read error may be the cause here, since a much bigger clone is one base away. The chain is built from TRBV10-3 and TRBJ2-7; D is unclear. The CDR3 is 13 amino acids. CDR1 is ENHRY, CDR2 SYGVKD, per germline. In DNA form, the CDR3 reads TGTGCCATCAGTAAGTCTGTAGTTTACGAGCAGTACTTC. As protein: CAISKSVVYEQYF.

This clonotype was counted ten times or more. The chain uses TRBV20-1 and TRBJ2-5; TRBD1 agrees at 9 bases. The CDR3 extends over 16 amino acids. Germline CDR1 and CDR2: DFQATT and SNEGSKA (reference sequence). J lost 1 base, V lost 4 bases, and 10 bases had no gene match. The CDR3 nucleotides are TGCAGTGCTAACCCACTGGACAGGGGAGTCCAAGAGACCCAGTACTTC. Translation: CSANPLDRGVQETQYF.

This clonotype occurred many times. V usage is TRBV28 and J usage is TRBJ1-4; TRBD1 aligns across 11 bases. The J segment lost 4 bases and the V segment lost 5 bases, leaving 3 bases of the junction unmatched. The CDR3 loop spans 15 amino acids. CDR1 MDHEN and CDR2 SYDVKM come from the germline V gene. DNA for the CDR3: TGTGCCAGCAGTCCTGGGACAGGGGGTAATGAAAAACTGTTTTTT. Its protein product is CASSPGTGGNEKLFF. Full variable domain (missing parts from reference TRBV28 and TRBJ1-4): DVKVTQSSRYLVKRTGEKVFLECVQDMDHENMFWYRQDPGLGLRLIYFSYDVKMKEKGDIPEGYSVSREKKERFSLILESASTNQTSMYLCASSPGTGGNEKLFFGSGTQLSVL.

Many counts were recorded for this clonotype. V and J are TRBV7-2 and TRBJ1-1, with D unresolved. CDR1 is SGHTA, CDR2 FQGNSA, per germline. Trimming shortened V by 0 bases and J by 4 bases, and 15 bases separated the two germline ends. The CDR3 loop spans 16 amino acids. This chain's CDR3 is CASSLAAYLSTTEAFF. The CDR3 DNA follows: TGTGCCAGCAGCTTAGCGGCTTACCTGTCTACCACTGAAGCTTTCTTT.

This clonotype was detected a few times. A much larger clonotype is one base distant, so this may be a read error. The chain carries TRBV28 and TRBJ1-1; D gene unclear. The CDR3 has 12 residues. Germline CDR1 MDHEN, CDR2 SYDVKM. The CDR3 bases are TGTGCCAGCAGTCCCTGGCGGACTGACGCTTTCTTT. Translation gives CASSPWRTDAFF.

The rearrangement joins TRBV20-1 to TRBJ1-6, with D unclear. Looked up from germline, CDR1 is DFQATT and CDR2 is SNEGSKA (reference sequence). With 5 bases removed from V and 7 bases from J, the gap between germline ends came to 15 bases. The CDR3 totals 14 residues. In nucleotides, the CDR3 is TGCAGTGCTTTGGATTTCCATTTGAATTCACCCCTCCACTTT. Translated, it gives CSALDFHLNSPLHF.

The rearrangement joins TRBV7-2 to TRBJ2-5; 10 bases are shared with TRBD2. This CDR3 has 17 residues. Germline CDR1 is SGHTA and CDR2 is FQGNSA. The junction had 13 bases not matched to a gene; V was cut back by 5 bases and J by 4 bases. In DNA form, the CDR3 reads TGTGCCAGCAGCCATTCTAGGCTAGCGGGAGTGGGAGAGACCCAGTACTTC. Protein product: CASSHSRLAGVGETQYF.

This chain links TRBV7-2 with TRBJ1-2; no firm D call. This CDR3 is 13 amino acids long. Germline loops: CDR1 SGHTA, CDR2 FQGNSA. V was cut by 5 bases and J by 8 bases, with 15 bases left in between. The CDR3 protein is CASSPVGELGYTF. CDR3 DNA sequence: TGTGCCAGCAGCCCCGTGGGTGAATTGGGCTACACCTTC.

This chain connects TRBV24-1 to TRBJ1-1; no clear D gene. The CDR3 contains 12 residues. V was trimmed by 7 bases and J by 6 bases, leaving 11 bases between them. Per germline, CDR1 KGHDR and CDR2 SFDVKD. In DNA form, the CDR3 reads TGTGCCACCAGGGGCCCCGGCCCTGAAGCTTTCTTT. This translates into CATRGPGPEAFF.

The chain is built from TRBV18 and TRBJ2-5; D remains ambiguous. Trimming removed 2 bases from V and 5 bases from J, with 12 bases in between. This CDR3 has 14 residues. Germline V gene data show CDR1 as KGHSH and CDR2 as LQKENI. CDR3 residues: CASSPGEFYETQYF. The CDR3 region has the DNA TGTGCCAGCTCACCAGGAGAGTTCTACGAGACCCAGTACTTC.

At least ten counts were recorded for this clonotype. The CDR3 reads CASSRSDLRGTQYF. The DNA for the CDR3 is TGTGCCAGCAGCCGCTCAGACCTACGAGGGACCCAGTACTTC. The V gene is TRBV3-1, the J gene TRBJ2-5; D not resolved. V lost 4 bases and J lost 7, with 16 bases in between. Per the germline V gene, CDR1 is LGHDT and CDR2 is YNNKEL (reference sequence). This CDR3 spans 14 amino acids.